A single sample is the source of the 21 T cell receptor beta chains below, sequenced in a study of OX40 agonist ivuxolimab in advanced cancers. Profiled with immunoSEQ multiplex PCR; TCRdb holds only in-frame clones, not every one. The table includes fewer than 25,000 clones, over 70% detected once. The sequences come from CD4+ or CD8+ T cells sorted from blood, collected in a trial of the OX40 agonist ivuxolimab. The receptors shown here come from an adult with an advanced solid tumor such as melanoma, head and neck, liver or kidney cancer.

The V and J genes are TRBV13 and TRBJ2-5; D unresolved. The J call may be faulty, since TRBJ2-7 better matches the DNA end. Germline-derived CDR1 and CDR2 are PRHDT and FYEKMQ (reference sequence). The CDR3 is made up of 13 amino acids. The CDR3 DNA sequence: TGTGCCAGCAGCTTAAAACGGTACTACGAGCAGTACTTC. This sequence encodes CASSLKRYYEQYF.

The gene calls are TRBV27 and TRBJ1-2; possible D gene TRBD1, 5 bases. CDR3 length equals 13 residues. The V gene's germline CDR1 is MNHEY and CDR2 SMNVEV (reference sequence). V was shortened by 3 bases and J by 2 bases, with 7 bases between the two germline ends. CDR3 bases: TGTGCCAGCAGTTTGGGACGGAACTATGGCTACACCTTC. Protein: CASSLGRNYGYTF.

The chain links TRBV9 to TRBJ2-3; D call uncertain. Trimming took off 0 bases at V and 2 bases at J, with 13 bases between the two ends. The CDR3 consists of 16 residues. CDR1 and CDR2 from the germline V gene are SGDLS and YYNGEE. The DNA for the CDR3 is TGTGCCAGCAGCGTAGATGGCCAACATCTCACAGATACGCAGTATTTT. This codes for CASSVDGQHLTDTQYF.

V is TRBV10-3 and J is TRBJ1-2; 11 bases agree with TRBD1. V was pared by 8 bases and J by 6 bases, with 11 bases of the junction left unmatched. Germline loops: CDR1 ENHRY, CDR2 SYGVKD. The CDR3 is 15 amino acids. The CDR3 bases are TGTGCCATCGGCCCTCCTAAGGGACAGGGGGATGGCTACACCTTC. This gives the protein CAIGPPKGQGDGYTF.

This chain joins TRBV5-3 and TRBJ2-2; D gene unclear. TRBV5-3 is an ORF, and what it does is uncertain. Trimming removed 0 bases at V and 7 bases at J, with 10 bases between. The CDR3 length is 14 residues. CDR3 sequence: CARSLDSSGGELFF. The DNA for the CDR3 is TGTGCCAGAAGCTTGGACAGTTCGGGCGGGGAGCTGTTTTTT.

The V gene is TRBV6-5, the J gene TRBJ2-7, with 7 bases lining up with TRBD1. The CDR3 totals 14 residues. The germline CDR1 and CDR2 sequences are MNHEY and SVGAGI. The V and J ends lost 5 bases and 3 bases, in that order; junction bases with no gene match: 7. The CDR3 spells CASSVTGENYEQYF. The DNA for the CDR3 is TGTGCCAGCAGTGTCACAGGGGAAAACTACGAGCAGTACTTC.

The rearrangement joins TRBV6-1 to TRBJ1-1, with a possible D match to TRBD1 (6 bases). The germline V gene encodes CDR1 MNHNS and CDR2 SASEGT. This CDR3 has 15 amino acids. Trimming removed 3 bases at V and 1 base at J, with 12 bases between. The CDR3 bases are TGTGCCAGCAGTGATCAGGACAGCTGGAACACTGAAGCTTTCTTT. Amino acids: CASSDQDSWNTEAFF.

The J gene is TRBJ2-2, the V gene TRBV11-2, with a possible D match to TRBD1 (5 bases). Germline CDR1 and CDR2: SGHAT and FQNNGV. The V gene lost 5 bases and the J gene lost 2 bases, with 12 bases spanning the gap. The CDR3 sequence is 15 residues long. CDR3 sequence reads: CASSRSGANTGELFF. Written as DNA, the CDR3 is TGTGCCAGCAGCCGAAGTGGGGCAAACACCGGGGAGCTGTTTTTT.

This chain links TRBV6-5 with TRBJ1-1; D might be TRBD1 (5 bases). Germline V gene sequence: CDR1 MNHEY, CDR2 SVGAGI. Between the trimmed V and J ends, which lost 2 bases and 1 base, there was a span of 14 bases. This CDR3 comprises 16 residues. The DNA for the CDR3 is TGTGCCAGCAGTTACCGGGAGGGACTGGCGAACACTGAAGCTTTCTTT. Translated: CASSYREGLANTEAFF.

This clone was found once. This chain links TRBV27 with TRBJ2-7; possibly TRBD1 or TRBD2 for D (5 bases each). Looked up from germline, CDR1 is MNHEY and CDR2 is SMNVEV (reference sequence). Trimming stripped 0 bases from V and 0 bases from J, with 9 bases between. The CDR3 totals 15 residues. The CDR3 DNA follows: TGTGCCAGCAGTTTATCAAGGGGACCCTCCTACGAGCAGTACTTC. It specifies CASSLSRGPSYEQYF.

The CDR3 region is CASSLSRSMNTEAFF. The CDR3 coding sequence is TGTGCCAGCAGTTTATCAAGGAGTATGAACACTGAAGCTTTCTTT. The chain joins TRBV27 to TRBJ1-1; D is undetermined. The CDR3 is 15 residues long. V lost 0 bases and J 0 bases, leaving 8 bases between the germline ends. Germline lookup yields CDR1 MNHEY and CDR2 SMNVEV (reference sequence).

This clone has a single count. The chain combines TRBV25-1 with TRBJ2-7; D gene uncertain. CDR1 MGHDK and CDR2 SYGVNS come from the germline V gene. Trimming removed 3 bases from V and 2 bases from J, with 11 bases in between. The CDR3 is 14 amino acids. The CDR3, as DNA: TGTGCCAGCAGTGATTTCGACAACGCCTACGAGCAGTACTTC. Protein product: CASSDFDNAYEQYF.

The chain employs TRBV9 and TRBJ2-1; 8 bases align to TRBD2. V lost 1 base to trimming and J lost 0 bases; unmatched junction nucleotides: 3. There are 16 residues in the CDR3. Looked up from germline, CDR1 is SGDLS and CDR2 is YYNGEE. The CDR3 sequence is CASSVQRESSYNEQFF. The CDR3 DNA reads as TGTGCCAGCAGCGTACAGCGGGAGAGCTCCTACAATGAGCAGTTCTTC.

The chain links TRBV7-6 to TRBJ2-5, with 11 bases lining up with TRBD2. Germline assignment: CDR1 SGHVS and CDR2 FNYEAQ. The trim removed 5 bases at V and 1 base at J, leaving 6 bases unmatched. The CDR3 loop spans 16 amino acids. CDR3 sequence: CASSPLAGVRQETQYF. The DNA of the CDR3 is TGTGCCAGCAGCCCACTAGCGGGGGTTCGCCAAGAGACCCAGTACTTC.

The V and J genes are TRBV6-5 and TRBJ2-5, with a possible D match to TRBD1 (5 bases). The J call may be in error: the DNA end matches TRBJ2-7 better. CDR3 length: 13 amino acids. The germline V gene has CDR1 MNHEY and CDR2 SVGAGI. Written as DNA, the CDR3 is TGTGCCAGCAGTTCCGCAGGGACCTACGAGCAGTACTTC. This sequence encodes CASSSAGTYEQYF.

The chain is built from TRBV10-3 and TRBJ2-5, with D unresolved. The end of the DNA fits TRBJ2-7 better, so the J call may be wrong. Germline loops: CDR1 ENHRY, CDR2 SYGVKD. The CDR3 totals 12 residues. The CDR3 sequence is CAISEPNYEQYF. In DNA, the CDR3 is TGTGCCATCAGTGAGCCTAACTACGAGCAGTACTTC.

Only a few counts were recorded for this clone. The chain couples TRBV11-1 to TRBJ2-2, with D maybe TRBD2 (5 bases). V gave up 4 bases and J gave up 9 bases, with 18 bases separating them. CDR1 is SGHAT and CDR2 is FQDESV in the germline V gene (reference sequence). This CDR3 has 15 amino acids. In DNA form, the CDR3 reads TGTGCCAGCAGCTCACACCGGGGAAGGGATAGGGAGCTGTTTTTT. Residues: CASSSHRGRDRELFF.

The V and J genes are TRBV4-3 and TRBJ2-1; D is ambiguous. The CDR3 runs 13 residues. V was trimmed by 0 bases and J by 7 bases, leaving 7 bases between them. Germline V lookup: CDR1 LGHNA, CDR2 YSLEER. As DNA, the CDR3 is TGCGCCAGCAGCCAAGAAAGGGCAAATGAGCAGTTCTTC. It specifies CASSQERANEQFF.

This chain links TRBV7-8 with TRBJ2-7, with 9 positions matching TRBD1. Germline CDR1 and CDR2: SGHVS and FQNEAQ. Losses at the gene ends were 5 bases for V and 5 bases for J; bases not matched to a gene: 7. The CDR3 extends over 14 amino acids. CDR3 region: CASSPGQGQDEQYF. The CDR3 coding sequence is TGTGCCAGCAGCCCCGGACAGGGGCAGGACGAGCAGTACTTC.

The chain combines TRBV19 with TRBJ2-2, with 11 bases matching TRBD2. The CDR3 totals 20 residues. Germline trimming cut 8 bases from V and 1 base from J; bases unmatched to any gene: 18. Germline values: CDR1 LNHDA, CDR2 SQIVND (reference sequence). CDR3 protein: CASGTFLLAGVVGNTGELFF. DNA for the CDR3: TGTGCCAGTGGGACCTTCCTACTAGCGGGAGTGGTGGGGAACACCGGGGAGCTGTTTTTT.

This clone was counted between two and nine times. The genes are TRBV27 and TRBJ2-3; 8 bases are a match to TRBD2. CDR3 length equals 16 residues. V shed 0 bases and J 3 bases; nucleotides not matched to a gene: 5. Germline assignment: CDR1 MNHEY and CDR2 SMNVEV (reference sequence). For the CDR3, the DNA is TGTGCCAGCAGTTTATCAGCGGGAGATAATACAGATACGCAGTATTTT. It specifies CASSLSAGDNTDTQYF.